A selection of T cell receptor beta chains follows, all from one sample in a study of shared clonotypes between healthy human individuals. Clones were read by immunoSEQ multiplex PCR, and TCRdb kept only the in-frame ones, dropping some. The data hold about 2,200,000 clones, with 93% observed a single time. Sequenced input: naive CD8+ T cells from PBMCs. The receptors originated from a man between 18 and 29 years old in good health. Some clones in this sample may be carry-over from other donors' samples. Each CDR3 is given with its conserved first and last residue. The order of the fields is J gene, clone size, D gene, V gene, CDR3 DNA, CDR3 protein. A D gene is named only where the DNA matches it firmly. Clone size is shown for a subset of rows, as once, few, many or a class of expanded clone.

>TRBJ2-5|NA|NA|TRBV4-1
TGCGCCAGCAGTCCAGGGAGAACCTTAGAGACCCAGTACTTC
CASSPGRTLETQYF
>TRBJ1-4|once|NA|TRBV7-9
TGTGCCAGCAGCCCGGCGGTCTCACAAAATGAAAAACTGTTTTTT
CASSPAVSQNEKLFF
>TRBJ2-5|NA|NA|TRBV9
TGTGCCAGCAGCGTAGGAGAGTCAGGGGTTACGGAGACCCAGTACTTC
CASSVGESGVTETQYF
>TRBJ2-2|NA|TRBD2|TRBV5-1
TGCGCCAGCAGCCCGGGACTAGGTGGCACCGGGGAGCTGTTTTTT
CASSPGLGGTGELFF
>TRBJ2-2|NA|TRBD2|TRBV9
TGTGCCAGCAGCGATAGCCCCACTAGCGGAGTTACGGTCGGGGAGCTGTTTTTT
CASSDSPTSGVTVGELFF
>TRBJ2-7|once|TRBD2|TRBV7-9
TGTGCCAGCAGCCCGTCTCACGGCGGACTAGGCTCCTACGAGCAGTACTTC
CASSPSHGGLGSYEQYF
>TRBJ2-5|NA|NA|TRBV7-9
TGTGCCAGCAGCCCGGCACCTAGCGTCAAGTACCAAGAGACCCAGTACTTC
CASSPAPSVKYQETQYF
>TRBJ2-7|NA|NA|TRBV2
TGTGCCAGCAAAGACACGCCAGTTGACTACGAGCAGTACTTC
CASKDTPVDYEQYF
>TRBJ2-1|NA|NA|TRBV6-6
TGTGCCAGCAGTTCGAGAAATGAGCAGTTCTTC
CASSSRNEQFF
>TRBJ2-7|NA|TRBD1|TRBV29-1
TGCAGCGTCTTCGGAGGGGACAGGGGATCCTACGAGCAGTACTTC
CSVFGGDRGSYEQYF
>TRBJ1-1|once|TRBD1|TRBV19
TGTGCCAGTAGTATCGACAGGGGGCCGGTTGAAGCTTTCTTT
CASSIDRGPVEAFF
>TRBJ2-1|NA|TRBD2|TRBV11-2
TGTGCCAGCAGCCTAAGATCTAGCGGGAGTTACAATGAGCAGTTCTTC
CASSLRSSGSYNEQFF
>TRBJ1-2|NA|NA|TRBV27
TGTGCCAGCAGCTCCCGACGGGGAGTGGTGAGGGGCTACACCTTC
CASSSRRGVVRGYTF
>TRBJ2-7|NA|NA|TRBV19
TGTGCCAGTAGTATGATGGCCGCCTACGAGCAGTACTTC
CASSMMAAYEQYF
>TRBJ2-7|NA|NA|TRBV27
TGTGCCAGCAGCCACCGGAGAGCGGAGAGGGCCTCCGAGCAGTACTTC
CASSHRRAERASEQYF
>TRBJ2-6|NA|NA|TRBV10-1
TGCGCCAGCATCTCCGCACAGGGTGGGTCCGACTCTGGGGCCAACGTCCTGACTTTC
CASISAQGGSDSGANVLTF
>TRBJ2-1|NA|TRBD2|TRBV7-9
TGTGCCAGCAGCTTTTTCCCGCTGGGAGCGGGAGTTTACAATGAGCAGTTCTTC
CASSFFPLGAGVYNEQFF
>TRBJ2-7|NA|NA|TRBV7-9
TGTGCCAGCAGCTCAGAGCGCCTCGAGCAGTACTTC
CASSSERLEQYF
>TRBJ1-5|once|NA|TRBV5-6
TGTGCCAGCAGCTTGGGGGGACGGGCCCAGCATTTT
CASSLGGRAQHF
>TRBJ2-2|NA|TRBD2|TRBV5-4
TGTGCCAGCAGCCAGTCTAGCGGGACGAACACCGGGGAGCTGTTTTTT
CASSQSSGTNTGELFF
>TRBJ2-5|NA|TRBD1|TRBV27
TGTGCCAGCAGTTTATCGGACAGGGTATGGGAGACCCAGTACTTC
CASSLSDRVWETQYF
>TRBJ1-1|NA|NA|TRBV4-1
TGCGCCAGCAGCCAAAATCGACAGAGGATGAACACTGAAGCTTTCTTT
CASSQNRQRMNTEAFF
>TRBJ1-5|NA|TRBD1|TRBV27
TGTGCCAGCAGTCAACAGGGGCAGCCCCAGCATTTT
CASSQQGQPQHF
>TRBJ2-5|NA|TRBD1|TRBV12-5
TGTGCTAGTGGTTTGGGGTACAGGGGGGAGACCCAGTACTTC
CASGLGYRGETQYF
>TRBJ1-2|once|NA|TRBV27
TGTGCCAGCAGTTTATCCCGCCCGGGCATCACCTATGGCTACACCTTC
CASSLSRPGITYGYTF
>TRBJ2-7|NA|TRBD1|TRBV15
TGTGCCACCAGCCCCGCGACAGGGGGTTTCTACGAGCAGTACTTC
CATSPATGGFYEQYF